A selection of T cell receptor beta chains follows, all from one sample in a study of T cells in localized non-small cell lung cancer. The protocol was immunoSEQ multiplex PCR, while the TCRdb copy is restricted to in-frame clones and leaves out a portion. Of 25,000 to 30,000 clones listed, around 90% are singletons. This specimen consisted of peripheral blood, obtained before any cancer treatment. All receptors come from a woman aged 18-55 years with stage I lung adenocarcinoma. Each CDR3 is given with its conserved first and last residue. The D gene is left open where the match is weak. For some rows the clone size is stated as once, few or many, or as a class when expanded; others skip it.

d_gene,v_gene,j_gene,abundance,CDR3nt,CDR3aa
TRBD1,TRBV9,TRBJ1-1,-,TGTGCCAGCAGCGTAGGACAGGGTGGCACTGAAGCTTTCTTT,CASSVGQGGTEAFF
TRBD2,TRBV4-2,TRBJ2-1,-,TGTGCCAGCAGCCAAGATCTGGGGACTAGCGGTAATGAGCAGTTCTTC,CASSQDLGTSGNEQFF
-,TRBV7-3,TRBJ2-1,-,TGTGCCAGCAGCTTATCCGCGGGCGCGAGCTCCTACAATGAGCAGTTCTTC,CASSLSAGASSYNEQFF
-,TRBV7-9,TRBJ1-1,few,TGTGCCAGCAGCTTGAACACTGAAGCTTTCTTT,CASSLNTEAFF
-,TRBV25-1,TRBJ1-4,-,TGTGCCAGCAGTGAGACAGCAACTAATGAAAAACTGTTTTTT,CASSETATNEKLFF
TRBD2,TRBV30,TRBJ2-1,once,TGTGCCTGTCCACCCTCAAGCGGGGCGAACAATGAGCAGTTCTTC,CACPPSSGANNEQFF
-,TRBV5-4,TRBJ1-2,-,TGTGCCAGCTCTCCCGACCGAGATTCAAATGGCTACACCTTC,CASSPDRDSNGYTF
-,TRBV7-2,TRBJ1-1,few,TGTGCCAGCAGCTTCGTAGGTGAAGCTTTCTTT,CASSFVGEAFF
-,TRBV13,TRBJ1-2,-,TGTGCCAGCAGCTTAGGACAGGAATATGGCTACACCTTC,CASSLGQEYGYTF
-,TRBV18,TRBJ2-7,-,TGTGCCAGCTCACCAAGAAGGGCGAGCTCCTACGAGCAGTACTTC,CASSPRRASSYEQYF
-,TRBV7-8,TRBJ2-1,-,TGTGCCAGCACTTACTCGGGGGTCACCTACAATGAGCAGTTCTTC,CASTYSGVTYNEQFF
-,TRBV5-1,TRBJ2-1,-,TGCGCCAGCAGCTTACTAAGCGGGTCGGACTACAATGAGCAGTTCTTC,CASSLLSGSDYNEQFF
-,TRBV2,TRBJ1-1,-,TGTGCCAGCAGTGATCGGGGGGCTGTCACTGAAGCTTTCTTT,CASSDRGAVTEAFF
-,TRBV5-1,TRBJ1-2,-,TGCGCCAGCCGGGCGCAGGAGGACCTGGATGGCTACACCTTC,CASRAQEDLDGYTF
TRBD2,TRBV27,TRBJ2-3,-,TGTGCCAGCAGTTTAACTAGCGGGAGGCCTAGCACAGATACGCAGTATTTT,CASSLTSGRPSTDTQYF
TRBD1,TRBV18,TRBJ2-7,-,TGTGCCAGCTCACCACCGGGGACAGTTCACCACGAGCAGTACTTC,CASSPPGTVHHEQYF
-,TRBV18,TRBJ2-1,-,TGTGCCAGCTCACCAATGGACTACAGATACCAAGACAATGAGCAGTTCTTC,CASSPMDYRYQDNEQFF
TRBD2,TRBV15,TRBJ2-7,-,TGTGCCACCAGCGAGAGAAGCGGGAGGGGCGAGCAGTACTTC,CATSERSGRGEQYF
-,TRBV11-3,TRBJ2-7,-,TGTGCCAGCAGCTTAGATTCCCTACTCCTAAGGGACCGAGCCTACGAGCAGTACTTC,CASSLDSLLLRDRAYEQYF
-,TRBV18,TRBJ2-1,-,TGTGCCAGCTCACCAAAGGCAGCTAGCGATTACAATGAGCAGTTCTTC,CASSPKAASDYNEQFF
-,TRBV10-1,TRBJ2-3,few,TGCGCCAGCCGCCCGGCGGGCACAGATACGCAGTATTTT,CASRPAGTDTQYF
-,TRBV7-2,TRBJ2-7,-,TGTGCCAGCAGCTTTGGGCCAGGGGCCTACGAGCAGTACTTC,CASSFGPGAYEQYF
TRBD1,TRBV7-9,TRBJ2-2,-,TGTGCCAGCAGCTTTCCAGGGGGCTTTGGCGGGGAGCTGTTTTTT,CASSFPGGFGGELFF
-,TRBV9,TRBJ2-2,-,TGTGCCAGCAACCGGGCGGGCACCGGGGAGCTGTTTTTT,CASNRAGTGELFF
-,TRBV5-1,TRBJ2-1,-,TGCGCCAGCAGCTTACCTACATTTGGCGATGAGCAGTTCTTC,CASSLPTFGDEQFF
-,TRBV6-5,TRBJ1-1,-,TGTGCCAGCAGTGACGGACAGAACACTGAAGCTTTCTTT,CASSDGQNTEAFF
-,TRBV29-1,TRBJ2-6,-,TGCAGTGCCCAGACCCCGGGCTCTGGGGCCAACGTCCTGACTTTC,CSAQTPGSGANVLTF
-,TRBV11-3,TRBJ1-5,-,TGTGCCAGCAGCTTAGCGGGTAGCAATCAGCCCCAGCATTTT,CASSLAGSNQPQHF
TRBD1,TRBV11-1,TRBJ2-1,-,TGTGCCAGCAGCAACCCAGAGGACAGGGGGCATGAGCAGTTCTTC,CASSNPEDRGHEQFF
-,TRBV7-8,TRBJ2-3,-,TGTGCCAGCAGCTTAGTTCGGGGTTCCCAAGATACGCAGTATTTT,CASSLVRGSQDTQYF
-,TRBV19,TRBJ2-2,-,TGTGCCAGTTATTTATCAGGTGCCGGGGAGCTGTTTTTT,CASYLSGAGELFF
TRBD2,TRBV7-3,TRBJ2-2,-,TGTGCCAGCAGCTTCAGACTAGCGGGAGGATTCACCTCCGGGGAGCTGTTTTTT,CASSFRLAGGFTSGELFF
-,TRBV28,TRBJ2-5,-,TGTGCCAGCAGTTGGACCAACACGGCGACCCAGTACTTC,CASSWTNTATQYF
-,TRBV5-4,TRBJ1-1,-,TGTGCCAGCAGCTTGAAACAGGAGGTGAACACTGAAGCTTTCTTT,CASSLKQEVNTEAFF
-,TRBV19,TRBJ2-7,-,TGTGCCAGTAGTCTTAGGGGTGGGCTTGGTTACGAGCAGTACTTC,CASSLRGGLGYEQYF
-,TRBV6-5,TRBJ2-7,-,TGTGCCAGCAGCACCATAGGGACACTACACTACGAGCAGTACTTC,CASSTIGTLHYEQYF
TRBD2,TRBV6-1,TRBJ2-7,-,TGTGCCAGCAGGCAGAGCGGGACGAAAGAAGAGCAGTACTTC,CASRQSGTKEEQYF
-,TRBV6-5,TRBJ1-4,once,TGTGCCAGCAGGGACCTGGGACTGTTTTTT,CASRDLGLFF
-,TRBV5-5,TRBJ1-1,-,TGTGCCAGCAGCTCAGGACAACCGGGACCGAACACTGAAGCTTTCTTT,CASSSGQPGPNTEAFF
-,TRBV6-6,TRBJ2-4,-,TGTGCCACCTTAGACGGACTAGCCAAAAACATTCAGTACTTC,CATLDGLAKNIQYF